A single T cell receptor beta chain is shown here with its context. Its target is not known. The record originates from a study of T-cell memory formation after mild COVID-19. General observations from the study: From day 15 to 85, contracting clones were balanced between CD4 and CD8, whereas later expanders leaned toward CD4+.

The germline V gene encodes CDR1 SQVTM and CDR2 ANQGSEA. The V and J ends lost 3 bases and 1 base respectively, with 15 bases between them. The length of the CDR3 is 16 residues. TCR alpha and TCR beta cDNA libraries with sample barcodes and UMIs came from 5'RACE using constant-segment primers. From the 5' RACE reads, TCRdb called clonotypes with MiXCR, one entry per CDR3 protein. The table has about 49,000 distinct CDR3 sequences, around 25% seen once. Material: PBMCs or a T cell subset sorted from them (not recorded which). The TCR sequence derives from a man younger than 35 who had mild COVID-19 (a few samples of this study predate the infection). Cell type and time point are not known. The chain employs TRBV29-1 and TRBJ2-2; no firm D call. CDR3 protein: CSVEVMNPRNTGELFF. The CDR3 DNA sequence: TGCAGCGTTGAGGTCATGAACCCTCGGAACACCGGGGAGCTGTTTTTT.